These 25 T cell receptor beta chains share one sample of origin, sequenced in a study of OX40 agonist ivuxolimab in advanced cancers. Sequencing was performed with immunoSEQ multiplex PCR; in TCRdb, only in-frame clones are kept and a portion is missing. The table lists 24,000 or so clones, almost 80% of them singletons. The source was CD4+ or CD8+ T cells sorted from blood, collected in a trial of the OX40 agonist ivuxolimab. The receptors originated from an adult with an advanced solid tumor such as melanoma, head and neck, liver or kidney cancer.

The genes are TRBV9 and TRBJ2-1, with D possibly TRBD2 on 5 matching bases. V lost 3 bases to trimming and J lost 1 base, with 11 bases between them. Germline V CDR1 and CDR2: SGDLS, YYNGEE. The length of the CDR3 is 15 residues. CDR3 sequence (DNA): TGTGCCAGCAGCGCCCGGGATAGGTCCTACAATGAGCAGTTCTTC. It yields the protein CASSARDRSYNEQFF.

The V call is TRBV6-5, the J call TRBJ1-2; no clear D gene. This CDR3 has 14 residues. The ends were cut back, 0 bases at V and 0 bases at J, with 5 bases in the middle. Per the germline V gene, CDR1 is MNHEY and CDR2 is SVGAGI. CDR3 nucleotide sequence: TGTGCCAGCAGTTACTCGTACGCTAACTATGGCTACACCTTC. Encoded protein: CASSYSYANYGYTF.

The chain combines TRBV5-1 with TRBJ2-1, with TRBD1 matching 8 bases. Germline loops: CDR1 SGHRS, CDR2 YFSETQ. The ends lost 3 bases at V and 8 bases at J; junction bases unmatched: 19. The CDR3 is 18 residues long. DNA of the CDR3: TGCGCCAGCAGCTCTGTCTATAGCATGACAGGGGAGCTGGATGAGCAGTTCTTC. It specifies CASSSVYSMTGELDEQFF.

This sequence joins TRBV27 and TRBJ1-5; the match to TRBD1 covers 12 bases. This CDR3 contains 15 residues. V was clipped by 4 bases and J by 7 bases; unmatched bases: 5. Germline-derived CDR1 and CDR2 are MNHEY and SMNVEV (reference sequence). DNA of the CDR3: TGTGCCAGCAGTTACGGGACAGGGGGCAGACAGCCCCAGCATTTT. Amino acids: CASSYGTGGRQPQHF.

The sample holds one count of this clone. The chain has TRBV29-1 and TRBJ1-1; no clear D gene. There are 12 residues in the CDR3. Germline assignment: CDR1 SQVTM and CDR2 ANQGSEA. V lost 6 bases and J lost 1, with 9 bases in between. The CDR3 DNA reads as TGCAGCGTGCCAACAGCGAACACTGAAGCTTTCTTT. It codes for CSVPTANTEAFF. The full variable domain, its missing parts supplied by reference TRBV29-1 and TRBJ1-1, is SAVISQKPSRDICQRGTSLTIQCQVDSQVTMMFWYRQQPGQSLTLIATANQGSEATYESGFVIDKFPISRPNLTFSTLTVSNMSPEDSSIYLCSVPTANTEAFFGQGTRLTVV.

This rearrangement joins TRBV7-6 to TRBJ1-1, with D possibly TRBD1 on 6 matching bases. CDR1 and CDR2 (germline): SGHVS, FNYEAQ. This CDR3 is 13 amino acids long. Trimming took 1 base from V and 5 from J, leaving 8 bases between them. The CDR3 DNA sequence: TGTGCCAGCAGCTTAGAGACAGGAACTGAAGCTTTCTTT. It translates to CASSLETGTEAFF.

The V and J genes are TRBV5-1 and TRBJ2-7; unclear D gene. Trimming cost V 1 base and J 5 bases, with 10 bases left between them. The germline V gene has CDR1 SGHRS and CDR2 YFSETQ. The CDR3 has 13 amino acids. Written as DNA, the CDR3 is TGCGCCAGCAGCTTGTTCGAGCGAAACGAGCAGTACTTC. Its translation: CASSLFERNEQYF.

Comment on this clone: A read error may explain this, as a much larger clone is one base away. At the DNA level, this CDR3 is encoded by other sequences in the same sample as well. The chain uses TRBV27 and TRBJ2-1; no clear D gene. The CDR3 totals 13 residues. Per the germline V gene, CDR1 is MNHEY and CDR2 is SMNVEV (reference sequence). V lost 4 bases to trimming and J lost 7 bases, with 11 bases between them. CDR3 residues: CASSSTSVNEQFF. In DNA form, the CDR3 reads TGTGCCAGCAGTTCGACGAGCGTTAATGAGCAGTTCTTC.

The rearrangement uses TRBV5-6 and TRBJ2-1; TRBD2 matches 13 bases. The CDR3 is 16 residues long. Germline assignment: CDR1 SGHDT and CDR2 YYEEEE. The ends lost 6 bases at V and 3 bases at J; junction bases unmatched: 6. CDR3 in amino acids: CASILGTSGDYNEQFF. The CDR3 nucleotides are TGTGCCAGCATCCTGGGGACTAGCGGGGACTACAATGAGCAGTTCTTC.

V and J are TRBV4-1 and TRBJ2-3; 8 bases line up with TRBD2. Germline V gene lookup returns CDR1 MGHRA and CDR2 YSYEKL. CDR3 length: 16 amino acids. Germline trimming cut 0 bases from V and 5 bases from J; bases unmatched to any gene: 7. The CDR3 protein is CASSQESLAGGDTQYF. CDR3 nucleotide sequence: TGCGCCAGCAGCCAAGAAAGTCTGGCGGGGGGAGATACGCAGTATTTT.

The chain recombines TRBV6-4 with TRBJ1-2; D possibly corresponds to TRBD1 (5 bases). CDR1 is MRHNA, CDR2 SNTAGT, per germline. Trimming took 4 bases from V and 0 from J, leaving 9 bases between them. The CDR3 covers 14 residues. This CDR3 reads CASSAGTANYGYTF. For the CDR3, the DNA is TGTGCCAGCAGTGCCGGGACGGCTAACTATGGCTACACCTTC.

The chain employs TRBV11-2 and TRBJ2-7, with D perhaps TRBD1 (5 bases). Germline CDR1 SGHAT, CDR2 FQNNGV. V was clipped by 1 base and J by 0 bases, with 16 bases between them. The CDR3 has 17 residues. The DNA of the CDR3 is TGTGCCAGCAGCTTAGTAGGGGCCGGGCTTAGCTCCTACGAGCAGTACTTC. Translating gives CASSLVGAGLSSYEQYF.

For the CDR3, the DNA is TGTGCCACCAGCAGAGTAGGGCGAACATCGAATGAGCAGTTCTTC. As protein: CATSRVGRTSNEQFF. The V call is TRBV15, the J call TRBJ2-1, with D uncertain. Trimming took 1 base from V and 7 from J, leaving 14 bases between them. The CDR3 loop spans 15 amino acids. Germline assignment: CDR1 LNHNV and CDR2 YYDKDF (reference sequence).

The rearrangement links TRBV5-1 to TRBJ1-4, with TRBD1 matching over 7 bases. The CDR3 sequence is 14 residues long. Per germline, CDR1 SGHRS and CDR2 YFSETQ. V lost 5 bases and J lost 5; bases outside the gene matches: 6. CDR3 in amino acids: CASRKGQPNEKLFF. As DNA, the CDR3 is TGCGCCAGCAGAAAGGGACAGCCGAATGAAAAACTGTTTTTT.

This clone was seen only a few times. The CDR3 DNA reads TGTGCCTGGAGTGTCAGCTCTGGAAACACCATATATTTT. This encodes CAWSVSSGNTIYF. V gene TRBV30 combines with J gene TRBJ1-3; D is unresolved. The CDR3 extends over 13 amino acids. Trimming pared 0 bases from V and 0 bases from J, leaving 3 bases between. CDR1 GTSNPN and CDR2 SVGIG come from the germline V gene (reference sequence).

The chain is built from TRBV29-1 and TRBJ2-1; 7 bases are a match to TRBD2. After removal of 2 bases from V and 5 bases from J, the junction contained 9 bases not matched to a gene. The V gene's germline CDR1 is SQVTM and CDR2 ANQGSEA. The CDR3 contains 15 residues. As DNA, the CDR3 is TGCAGCGTTGAACTTTGGAGCGGGGTCAACAATGAGCAGTTCTTC. Protein sequence: CSVELWSGVNNEQFF.

This chain connects TRBV4-2 to TRBJ2-7; the D is unclear. V dropped 0 bases and J dropped 3 bases, with 12 bases sitting between them. The CDR3 runs 15 residues. Germline values: CDR1 LGHNA, CDR2 YNFKEQ. The CDR3 loop reads CASSQDPLIVYEQYF. DNA of the CDR3: TGTGCCAGCAGCCAAGATCCCCTTATAGTCTACGAGCAGTACTTC.

Comments on this clone: This sample includes further DNA sequences coding for the same CDR3. V and J are TRBV30 and TRBJ2-7; no definite D call. The germline V gene encodes CDR1 GTSNPN and CDR2 SVGIG (reference sequence). The V gene lost 0 bases and the J gene lost 1 base, with 1 base spanning the gap. CDR3 length equals 11 residues. CDR3 sequence: CAWSVSYEQYF. DNA of the CDR3: TGTGCCTGGAGTGTTTCCTACGAGCAGTACTTC.

V usage is TRBV27 and J usage is TRBJ2-5; 7 positions agree with TRBD2. The CDR3 has 16 amino acids. Germline CDR1 and CDR2: MNHEY and SMNVEV (reference sequence). Trimming cost V 5 bases and J 5 bases; bases outside gene matches: 14. The DNA of the CDR3 is TGTGCCAGCAGTCCTTGGGGGGGACTTCCCGCGGAGACCCAGTACTTC. This encodes CASSPWGGLPAETQYF.

The chain combines TRBV5-6 with TRBJ1-2; D is perhaps TRBD1 (5 bases). The germline V gene encodes CDR1 SGHDT and CDR2 YYEEEE. This CDR3 contains 15 residues. Deletions cut 0 bases from V and 0 bases from J, with 9 bases between. CDR3 in amino acids: CASSLVGRANYGYTF. DNA for the CDR3: TGTGCCAGCAGCTTGGTAGGCAGGGCTAACTATGGCTACACCTTC.

This chain uses TRBV20-1 with TRBJ1-4; D gene uncertain. Trimming pared 2 bases from V and 7 bases from J, leaving 5 bases between. The V gene's germline CDR1 is DFQATT and CDR2 SNEGSKA (reference sequence). This CDR3 region has 11 residues. This CDR3 reads CSARLSEKLFF. Here the CDR3 DNA reads TGCAGTGCTAGACTCAGTGAAAAACTGTTTTTT.

V and J are TRBV6-1 and TRBJ1-5; weak D call: TRBD1 (5 bases). V lost 6 bases, J lost 7 bases, and 19 bases lay in between. The CDR3 totals 15 residues. CDR1 and CDR2 from the germline V gene are MNHNS and SASEGT. CDR3 DNA sequence: TGTGCCAGCAGGAAACAGGCGGCGGGTGGACAGCCCCAGCATTTT. Translated: CASRKQAAGGQPQHF.

This clone occurred once. The chain is built from TRBV2 and TRBJ1-1; 9 bases are a match to TRBD1. CDR1 is SNHLY and CDR2 is FYNNEI in the germline V gene. J gave up 0 bases and V 8 bases, and 7 bases lay outside the gene matches. The CDR3 is 15 amino acids. CDR3 nucleotide sequence: TGTGCCAGCTCGGGACAGGGTTACATGAACACTGAAGCTTTCTTT. Translation gives CASSGQGYMNTEAFF.

The chain carries TRBV5-1 and TRBJ1-2; no reliable D call. CDR1 SGHRS and CDR2 YFSETQ come from the germline V gene. This CDR3 has 14 amino acids. Trimming took 0 bases from V and 6 from J, leaving 12 bases between them. The CDR3 sequence is CASSLVSSGHGYTF. As DNA, the CDR3 is TGCGCCAGCAGCTTGGTCTCGTCAGGCCATGGCTACACCTTC.

The chain has TRBV11-3 and TRBJ2-2, with TRBD2 identical over 7 bases. This CDR3 has 15 amino acids. Germline V gene sequence: CDR1 SGHNT, CDR2 YENEEA. V shed 4 bases, J shed 2 bases, and the junction held 4 bases outside the gene matches. The CDR3 region has the DNA TGTGCCAGCAGCTCGGGACTATTAAACACCGGGGAGCTGTTTTTT. It is translated as CASSSGLLNTGELFF.